This TCR beta chain was found in a study of identical twins. General study points: Researchers reported weaker excess twin sharing in beta out-of-frame sequences. For cord blood, abundant beta clonotypes had fewer insertions, unlike memory repertoires, which showed none.

On this clonotype: Its antigen is as yet unknown.

Unique molecular identifiers were in the cDNA, with template-switch universal primer binding. TCRdb used MiXCR to reprocess the 5' RACE reads, holding one entry per CDR3 protein. The sample consists of 500,000 to 600,000 distinct CDR3 sequences, approximately 22% of them appearing once. Germline assignment: CDR1 DFQATT and CDR2 SNEGSKA (reference sequence). Trimming pared 2 bases from V and 6 bases from J, leaving 8 bases between. This CDR3 region has 12 residues. In addition, the sample was reused for a study of T cells expressing NK-cell markers.

The chain links TRBV20-1 to TRBJ2-4, with D possibly TRBD1 on 5 matching bases. The TCR originated in a young woman in good health. The specimen was CD4+ T cells sorted from blood. The CDR3 reads CSARPQGNIQYF. For the CDR3, the DNA is TGCAGTGCTAGACCGCAGGGAAACATTCAGTACTTC.